The 23 T cell receptor beta chains below come from one sample, sequenced in a study of blood T cell repertoires in COVID-19. The protocol was immunoSEQ multiplex PCR, while the TCRdb copy is restricted to in-frame clones and leaves out a portion. The sample records some 250,000 clones, 86% being singletons. The sequencing sample was made of peripheral blood. These receptors came from a man at least 80 years old with acute or convalescent COVID-19.

This clone was picked up one time. The DNA of the CDR3 is TGTGCCAGCAGTTGGGGGGGGCCACCCCTCCACTTT. It codes for CASSWGGPPLHF. The chain joins TRBV12-3 or TRBV12-4 to TRBJ1-6; D perhaps matches TRBD1 (6 bases). Deletions cut 4 bases from V and 11 bases from J, with 9 bases between. This CDR3 is built from 12 residues.

V usage is TRBV3-1 (or the pseudogene TRBV3-2) and J usage is TRBJ1-4; perhaps TRBD1 as D (5 bases). Trimming pared 4 bases from V and 8 bases from J, leaving 17 bases between. This CDR3 comprises 15 residues. The germline V gene encodes CDR1 LGHDT and CDR2 YNNKEL (reference sequence). CDR3 region: CASSPTGAHGEKLFF. CDR3 in DNA: TGTGCCAGCAGCCCCACTGGGGCGCACGGGGAAAAACTGTTTTTT.

The rearrangement links TRBV4-2 to TRBJ2-1; 9 bases line up with TRBD2. Losses at the gene ends were 0 bases for V and 1 base for J; bases not matched to a gene: 1. This CDR3 contains 16 residues. Germline loops: CDR1 LGHNA, CDR2 YNFKEQ. The CDR3 reads CASSQDLAGSYNEQFF. CDR3 DNA sequence: TGTGCCAGCAGCCAAGATCTAGCGGGGTCCTACAATGAGCAGTTCTTC.

V gene TRBV2 combines with J gene TRBJ1-5; D perhaps matches TRBD1 (5 bases). Germline-derived CDR1 and CDR2 are SNHLY and FYNNEI. The V end lost 8 bases, the J end lost 2 bases, and 10 bases lay between the germline ends. The CDR3 is made up of 13 amino acids. DNA of the CDR3: TGTGCCAGCCAGGGTGGCGGCAATCAGCCCCAGCATTTT. Translating gives CASQGGGNQPQHF.

The chain joins TRBV6-5 to TRBJ1-1; D not certain. There are 13 residues in the CDR3. From germline, CDR1 is MNHEY and CDR2 SVGAGI. V lost 9 bases to trimming and J lost 0 bases, with 11 bases between them. In DNA, the CDR3 is TGTGCCAGTTTACAGATTTTGAACACTGAAGCTTTCTTT. Translation: CASLQILNTEAFF.

The rearrangement joins TRBV19 to TRBJ1-3; D gene unclear. The CDR3 consists of 15 residues. V was cut by 7 bases and J by 0 bases, with 13 bases left in between. Per the germline V gene, CDR1 is LNHDA and CDR2 is SQIVND (reference sequence). CDR3 sequence (DNA): TGTGCCAGTACCATCGGCGGCAGCTCTGGAAACACCATATATTTT. Translation gives CASTIGGSSGNTIYF.

This rearrangement joins TRBV11-2 to TRBJ2-7; no reliable D call. Germline V lookup: CDR1 SGHAT, CDR2 FQNNGV. This CDR3 comprises 13 residues. The V end was cut by 2 bases, the J end by 1 base, with 6 bases between. The CDR3 coding sequence is TGTGCCAGCAGCTTAACAGCTTCCTACGAGCAGTACTTC. Amino acids: CASSLTASYEQYF.

The CDR3 DNA reads TGTGCCAGTAGTATATTTGGTAACTCCGTCTATGGCTACACCTTC. Protein product: CASSIFGNSVYGYTF. The chain carries TRBV19 and TRBJ1-2; D not resolved. Between the trimmed V and J ends, which lost 2 bases and 4 bases, there was a span of 14 bases. CDR3 length equals 15 residues. Per the germline V gene, CDR1 is LNHDA and CDR2 is SQIVND (reference sequence).

The chain combines TRBV28 with TRBJ2-7; no reliable D call. The germline gives CDR1 MDHEN, CDR2 SYDVKM. The CDR3 length is 11 residues. The V and J ends lost 3 bases and 3 bases respectively, with 3 bases between them. This CDR3 reads CASSFVYEQYF. CDR3 in DNA: TGTGCCAGCAGTTTCGTCTACGAGCAGTACTTC.

The chain is built from TRBV11-2 and TRBJ2-3; the match to TRBD2 covers 7 bases. The CDR3 covers 15 residues. From germline, CDR1 is SGHAT and CDR2 FQNNGV. Trimming at V came to 4 bases and at J to 6 bases, leaving 10 bases not matched to a gene. The CDR3 loop reads CASSSSGTISDTQYF. The CDR3 bases are TGTGCCAGCAGCTCTTCCGGGACTATTTCGGATACGCAGTATTTT.

This chain connects TRBV10-1 to TRBJ1-2, with D perhaps TRBD1 (6 bases). Trimming left V 2 bases short and J 0 bases short, with 19 bases between. The CDR3 totals 18 residues. Germline values: CDR1 WNHNN, CDR2 SYGVQD (reference sequence). The CDR3 bases are TGCGCCAGCAGTGAGCCCGCCGACAGGTTACTGTCTAACTATGGCTACACCTTC. Translated: CASSEPADRLLSNYGYTF.

The V gene is TRBV5-1, the J gene TRBJ1-2, with 7 bases fitting TRBD1. The germline CDR1 and CDR2 sequences are SGHRS and YFSETQ. J lost 7 bases, V lost 4 bases, and 13 bases had no gene match. This CDR3 spans 15 amino acids. CDR3 nucleotide sequence: TGCGCCAGCAGCCCAACGTTAACAGGGGAAGCTGGCTACACCTTC. Residues: CASSPTLTGEAGYTF.

The J gene is TRBJ2-3, the V gene TRBV5-5; 7 bases align to TRBD1. The J segment lost 4 bases and the V segment lost 5 bases, leaving 4 bases of the junction unmatched. The length of the CDR3 is 13 residues. The V gene's germline CDR1 is SGHKS and CDR2 YYEKEE (reference sequence). The CDR3 DNA reads as TGTGCCAGCAGTTACAGGGGTGCAGATACGCAGTATTTT. This encodes CASSYRGADTQYF.

The V gene is TRBV28, the J gene TRBJ2-3; 11 bases are a match to TRBD1. This CDR3 has 14 residues. The germline gives CDR1 MDHEN, CDR2 SYDVKM. J lost 7 bases, V lost 6 bases, and 6 bases had no gene match. CDR3 protein: CASRTGQGANTQYF. CDR3 DNA: TGTGCCAGCAGGACTGGACAGGGGGCGAATACGCAGTATTTT.

This chain links TRBV19 with TRBJ1-4; D call uncertain. Trimming took 5 bases from V and 6 from J, leaving 13 bases between them. Germline V gene data show CDR1 as LNHDA and CDR2 as SQIVND (reference sequence). CDR3 size: 14 residues. The CDR3 region is CASSPRLMDEKLFF. CDR3 in DNA: TGTGCCAGTAGTCCCAGGCTAATGGATGAAAAACTGTTTTTT.

The CDR3 nucleotides are TGTGCCAGCAGCCCAGTCGCGGGAGACGAGCAGTACTTC. The encoded protein is CASSPVAGDEQYF. The genes are TRBV3-1 (or the pseudogene TRBV3-2) and TRBJ2-7; 7 positions match TRBD2. The CDR3 loop spans 13 amino acids. The trim removed 4 bases at V and 5 bases at J, leaving 5 bases unmatched. Germline CDR1 reads LGHDT; CDR2 reads YNNKEL (reference sequence).

Concerning this clone itself: The identical CDR3 is also encoded by other nucleotide sequences in the sample. The J gene is TRBJ1-5, the V gene TRBV20-1, with D uncertain. V was shortened by 6 bases and J by 0 bases, with 12 bases between the two germline ends. Germline V lookup: CDR1 DFQATT, CDR2 SNEGSKA (reference sequence). The CDR3 has 14 residues. The CDR3 coding sequence is TGCAGTGCGAGTTCGGAGTATAGCAATCAGCCCCAGCATTTT. Its protein product is CSASSEYSNQPQHF.

The chain uses TRBV28 and TRBJ1-3; 7 nucleotides align to TRBD1. V trimming: 2 bases; J trimming: 2 bases; junction bases outside the gene matches: 6. This CDR3 spans 16 amino acids. Germline loops: CDR1 MDHEN, CDR2 SYDVKM. The CDR3 DNA sequence: TGTGCCAGCAGTTTAAGACAGGGAAGAACTGGAAACACCATATATTTT. Protein: CASSLRQGRTGNTIYF. Together with reference TRBV28 and TRBJ1-3, the CDR3 gives the full variable domain: DVKVTQSSRYLVKRTGEKVFLECVQDMDHENMFWYRQDPGLGLRLIYFSYDVKMKEKGDIPEGYSVSREKKERFSLILESASTNQTSMYLCASSLRQGRTGNTIYFGEGSWLTVV.

V gene TRBV6-5 combines with J gene TRBJ1-2, with a tentative D call TRBD1 (5 bases). Germline CDR1 is MNHEY and CDR2 is SVGAGI. Deletions cut 5 bases from V and 6 bases from J, with 19 bases between. The CDR3 totals 15 residues. CDR3 in amino acids: CASSPRDNQGNGYTF. CDR3 bases: TGTGCCAGCAGTCCTCGAGACAACCAGGGAAATGGCTACACCTTC.

DNA of the CDR3: TGTGCCAGCAGCTTAGCGCAGGGACAGGGGGCTGGCGGCTACACCTTC. Amino acids: CASSLAQGQGAGGYTF. The chain links TRBV7-9 to TRBJ1-2; 12 bases line up with TRBD1. The CDR3 extends over 16 amino acids. Germline CDR1 reads SEHNR; CDR2 reads FQNEAQ (reference sequence). V lost 0 bases and J lost 8; bases outside the gene matches: 7.

This rearrangement joins TRBV9 to TRBJ1-1; D uncertain. This CDR3 region has 13 residues. Per germline, CDR1 SGDLS and CDR2 YYNGEE. The V and J ends lost 3 bases and 3 bases respectively, with 9 bases between them. The CDR3 spells CASSAHLDTEAFF. CDR3 sequence (DNA): TGTGCCAGCAGCGCCCACCTAGACACTGAAGCTTTCTTT.

Of note for this clone: At one of its ends the junction is not consistent with the germline gene, which may arise from a read error. V and J are TRBV6-5 and TRBJ2-1; 7 positions agree with TRBD1. This CDR3 spans 14 amino acids. CDR1 and CDR2 from the germline V gene are MNHEY and SVGAGI. CDR3 amino acids: CASSYRGHPNQQFF. The DNA of the CDR3 is TGTGCCAGCAGTTACAGGGGGCACCCCAATCAGCAGTTCTTC.

V gene TRBV28 combines with J gene TRBJ1-4; D is unclear. CDR3 length: 14 residues. The V gene lost 5 bases and the J gene lost 3 bases, with 10 bases spanning the gap. CDR1 and CDR2 (germline): MDHEN, SYDVKM. The CDR3 loop is CASSRGGPNEKLFF. CDR3 nucleotide sequence: TGTGCCAGCAGTCGGGGAGGTCCTAATGAAAAACTGTTTTTT.